This T cell receptor beta chain is from a study of beta chain features in type 1 diabetes. Overall study results and limits: Sequencing used cDNA, and cells with high TCR expression could therefore be over-represented. Healthy donors had naive, central memory and Treg TCRB repertoires that appeared less similar than those seen among patients. The study found fewer insertions and more deletions at VDJ junctions in type 1 diabetes patients.

The junction had 8 bases not matched to a gene; V was cut back by 0 bases and J by 4 bases. Germline V gene data show CDR1 as SGHRS and CDR2 as YFSETQ. This CDR3 region has 16 residues. A sort by CD45RO/CCR7/CD25/CD127/CD95/CD27 yielded CD4+ naive, central memory, regulatory and stem cell-like memory cells. Expressed TCRB transcripts were sequenced, since all the RNA that had been isolated was reverse transcribed. Sequenced by immunoSEQ multiplex PCR; TCRdb stores in-frame clones only, minus some. Of approximately 170,000 clones listed, 7.5% to 9.5% were seen once; the top ten hold about 2.1%. This clone was detected a few times. Its antigen is unknown.

This clonotype was obtained from a woman aged 18 to 35 in good health. The chain employs TRBV5-1 and TRBJ1-1; TRBD1 matches at 8 bases. Source material: central memory CD4+ T cells from blood. The DNA of the CDR3 is TGCGCCAGCAGCTTGGACGACGGACAGGGAGGCACTGAAGCTTTCTTT. Its translation: CASSLDDGQGGTEAFF.